This T cell receptor beta chain was profiled in a study of post-analysis software for immune sequencing data. Regarding the study as a whole: Elevated frequency relative to controls characterized several TRBV segments in patients, TRBV5-6, TRBV5-1 and TRBV20-1 among them.

Germline trimming cut 4 bases from V and 11 bases from J; bases unmatched to any gene: 12. The V gene's germline CDR1 is SQVTM and CDR2 ANQGSEA. This CDR3 comprises 15 residues. In the case of this clonotype: Its target is unknown.

Carried by the TCR beta cDNA libraries were unique molecular identifiers. TCRdb passed the PCR reads through MiXCR, listing each CDR3 protein once. The data contain about 770,000 distinct CDR3 sequences, 46% of them singletons. The TCR was taken from a girl aged 5-17 years with multiple sclerosis. Sequences were obtained from blood. The chain joins TRBV29-1 to TRBJ2-5, with 14 bases matching TRBD2. This CDR3 is CSVGRGGLAGEEQYF. The CDR3 region has the DNA TGCAGCGTTGGGCGAGGGGGACTAGCGGGAGAAGAGCAGTACTTC.